This T cell receptor (beta chain) was sequenced in a study of PD-1 blockade in classical Hodgkin lymphoma. Clones were sequenced by immunoSEQ multiplex PCR, and TCRdb holds only the in-frame ones, with some missing. The table has 50,000 to 85,000 clones, about 64% seen once; the top ten hold less than 9.5%. Every patient had relapsed following autologous stem cell transplantation, and cohorts differed in brentuximab vedotin exposure. The sequencing used peripheral blood mononuclear cells (PBMCs), collected before the second cycle of nivolumab. This TCR derives from a human donor with classical Hodgkin lymphoma.

CDR3 nucleotide sequence: TGTGCCAGCAGTGAGGGACAGGGGGGGGTCTATGGCTACACCTTC. Translation gives CASSEGQGGVYGYTF. The rearrangement links TRBV2 to TRBJ1-2; TRBD1 matches 11 bases. The CDR3 contains 15 residues. Looked up from germline, CDR1 is SNHLY and CDR2 is FYNNEI. Losses at the gene ends were 3 bases for V and 4 bases for J; bases not matched to a gene: 4.